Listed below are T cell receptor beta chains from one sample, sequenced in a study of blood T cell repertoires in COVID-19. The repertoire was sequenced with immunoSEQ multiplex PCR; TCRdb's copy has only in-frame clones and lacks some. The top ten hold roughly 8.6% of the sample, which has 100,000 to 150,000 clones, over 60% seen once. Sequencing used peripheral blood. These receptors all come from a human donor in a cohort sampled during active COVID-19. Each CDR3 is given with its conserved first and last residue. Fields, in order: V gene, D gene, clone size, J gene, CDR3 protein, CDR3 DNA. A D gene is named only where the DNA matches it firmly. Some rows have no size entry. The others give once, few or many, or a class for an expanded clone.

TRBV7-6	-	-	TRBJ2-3	CASSLALSSTDTQYF	TGTGCCAGCAGCTTAGCGCTTAGTAGCACAGATACGCAGTATTTT
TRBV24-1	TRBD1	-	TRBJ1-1	CATTYRDRGPTEAFF	TGTGCCACCACTTACCGGGACAGGGGGCCGACTGAAGCTTTCTTT
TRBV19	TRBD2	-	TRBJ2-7	CASSPGGNYEQYF	TGTGCCAGTAGTCCCGGGGGGAACTACGAGCAGTACTTC
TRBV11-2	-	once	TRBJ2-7	CASSFRTVYEQYF	TGTGCCAGCAGCTTCCGGACAGTTTACGAGCAGTACTTC
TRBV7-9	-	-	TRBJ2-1	CASSLGSGSVGNEQFF	TGTGCCAGCAGCTTAGGATCGGGGAGTGTAGGCAATGAGCAGTTCTTC
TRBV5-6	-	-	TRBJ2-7	CASSLGRGPYEQYF	TGTGCCAGCAGCTTGGGGAGGGGGCCTTACGAGCAGTACTTC
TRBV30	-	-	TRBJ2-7	CAWSSDGGYEQYF	TGTGCCTGGAGTAGTGACGGAGGCTACGAGCAGTACTTC
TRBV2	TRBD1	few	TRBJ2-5	CASMEGQGGTQYF	TGTGCCAGCATGGAGGGACAGGGCGGGACCCAGTACTTC
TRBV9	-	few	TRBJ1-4	CASSVGAGGARLFF	TGTGCCAGCAGCGTAGGAGCCGGAGGGGCAAGACTGTTTTTT
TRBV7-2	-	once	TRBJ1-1	CASSLVGGVTEAFF	TGTGCCAGCAGCTTAGTTGGGGGGGTCACTGAAGCTTTCTTT
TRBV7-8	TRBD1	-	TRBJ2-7	CASRVGTGVMRGEQYF	TGTGCCAGCAGAGTTGGGACAGGGGTGATGAGGGGCGAGCAGTACTTC
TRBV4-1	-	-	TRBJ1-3	CASSQEQGRNTIYF	TGCGCCAGCAGCCAAGAACAGGGTAGGAACACCATATATTTT
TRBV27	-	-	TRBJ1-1	CASSLRGGEVWTEAFF	TGTGCCAGCAGTTTACGAGGGGGAGAGGTTTGGACTGAAGCTTTCTTT
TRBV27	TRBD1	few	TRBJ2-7	CASRLPGQGVSEQYF	TGTGCCAGCAGACTTCCGGGACAGGGAGTTAGCGAGCAGTACTTC
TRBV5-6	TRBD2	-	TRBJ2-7	CASSLAGTTHEQYF	TGTGCCAGCAGCTTGGCCGGGACTACACACGAGCAGTACTTC
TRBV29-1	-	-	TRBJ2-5	CSVLGQTQYF	TGCAGCGTTTTGGGGCAGACCCAGTACTTC
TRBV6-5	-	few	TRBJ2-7	CASSYQGYSYEQYF	TGTGCCAGCAGTTACCAGGGGTACTCCTACGAGCAGTACTTC
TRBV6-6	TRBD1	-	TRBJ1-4	CASSKDRGREKLFF	TGTGCCAGCAGTAAGGACAGGGGTCGAGAAAAACTGTTTTTT
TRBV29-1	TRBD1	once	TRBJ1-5	CSVQGTGGGNQPQHF	TGCAGCGTCCAAGGGACAGGGGGCGGCAATCAGCCCCAGCATTTT
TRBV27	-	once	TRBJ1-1	CASSLSAGLNTEAFF	TGTGCCAGCAGTTTATCGGCAGGGTTGAACACTGAAGCTTTCTTT
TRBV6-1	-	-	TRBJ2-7	CASGDPGPYEQYF	TGTGCCAGCGGTGACCCGGGTCCCTACGAGCAGTACTTC
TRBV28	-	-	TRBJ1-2	CASRPPGGGYGYTF	TGTGCCAGCAGACCCCCCGGGGGAGGCTATGGCTACACCTTC
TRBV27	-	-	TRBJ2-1	CASSLSEGIPYNEQFF	TGTGCCAGCAGTTTATCTGAGGGAATCCCCTACAATGAGCAGTTCTTC
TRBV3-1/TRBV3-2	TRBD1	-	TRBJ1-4	CASSHLGQGGRANEKLFF	TGTGCCAGCAGCCACCTCGGACAGGGGGGAAGAGCTAATGAAAAACTGTTTTTT
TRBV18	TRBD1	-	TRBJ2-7	CASSPGTGSYEQYF	TGTGCCAGCTCACCCGGGACAGGCTCCTACGAGCAGTACTTC
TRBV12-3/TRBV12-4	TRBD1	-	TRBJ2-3	CASRGQGTDTQYF	TGTGCCAGCAGAGGACAGGGGACAGATACGCAGTATTTT
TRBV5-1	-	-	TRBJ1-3	CASSLGQSGNTIYF	TGCGCCAGCAGCTTGGGGCAATCTGGAAACACCATATATTTT
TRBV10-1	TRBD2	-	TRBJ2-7	CASSGLANYEQYF	TGCGCCAGCAGCGGACTAGCGAACTACGAGCAGTACTTC
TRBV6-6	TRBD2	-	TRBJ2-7	CASSGSYEQYF	TGTGCCAGTAGCGGGAGTTACGAGCAGTACTTC
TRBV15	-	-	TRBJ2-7	CATSLLSGTNSYEQYF	TGTGCCACCAGCCTTCTTTCCGGGACAAACTCCTACGAGCAGTACTTC
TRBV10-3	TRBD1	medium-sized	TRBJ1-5	CAIGTGDSNQPQHF	TGTGCCATCGGGACAGGCGATAGCAATCAGCCCCAGCATTTT
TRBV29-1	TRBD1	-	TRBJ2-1	CSVAGTGNNEQFF	TGCAGCGTGGCTGGGACAGGGAACAATGAGCAGTTCTTC
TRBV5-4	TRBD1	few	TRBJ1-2	CASSFQGDPNYGYTF	TGTGCCAGCAGCTTCCAGGGGGACCCGAACTATGGCTACACCTTC
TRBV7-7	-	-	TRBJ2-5	CASSRTSQETQYF	TGTGCTAGCAGCCGGACTTCCCAAGAGACCCAGTACTTC
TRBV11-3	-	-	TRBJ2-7	CASSCPGPFYEQYF	TGTGCCAGCAGCTGTCCTGGGCCCTTCTACGAGCAGTACTTC
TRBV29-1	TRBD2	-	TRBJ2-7	CSVGGTSGRYEQYF	TGCAGCGTTGGAGGGACTAGCGGCCGGTACGAGCAGTACTTC
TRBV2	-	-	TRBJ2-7	CASSVENPPLSYEQYF	TGTGCCAGCAGTGTAGAAAACCCGCCCCTTTCCTACGAGCAGTACTTC
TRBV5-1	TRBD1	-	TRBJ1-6	CASSLDTTGGRALHF	TGCGCCAGCAGCTTGGATACGACAGGGGGAAGAGCCCTCCACTTT
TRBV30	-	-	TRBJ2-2	CAWSGPSANTGELFF	TGTGCCTGGAGTGGACCTAGCGCGAACACCGGGGAGCTGTTTTTT
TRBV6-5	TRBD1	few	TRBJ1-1	CASRTTGDNTEAFF	TGTGCCAGCAGGACCACAGGGGACAACACTGAAGCTTTCTTT
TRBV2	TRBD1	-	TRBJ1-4	CASSDDRAHEKLFF	TGTGCCAGCAGCGACGACAGGGCCCATGAAAAACTGTTTTTT
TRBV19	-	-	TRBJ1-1	CASTPLGGWTEAFF	TGTGCCAGTACCCCACTCGGAGGTTGGACTGAAGCTTTCTTT
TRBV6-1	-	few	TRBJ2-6	CASSDDWTGANVLTF	TGTGCCAGCAGTGATGACTGGACTGGGGCCAACGTCCTGACTTTC
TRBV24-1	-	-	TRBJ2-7	CATSDRSEGEQYF	TGTGCCACCTCTGACAGGAGCGAGGGGGAGCAGTACTTC
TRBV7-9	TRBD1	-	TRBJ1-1	CASSLGPGGNTEAFF	TGTGCCAGCAGCTTAGGTCCAGGGGGCAACACTGAAGCTTTCTTT
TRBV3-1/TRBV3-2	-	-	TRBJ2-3	CASSQEWGPDTQYF	TGTGCCAGCAGCCAAGAGTGGGGCCCGGATACGCAGTATTTT
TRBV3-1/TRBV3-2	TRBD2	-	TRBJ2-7	CASARRGNSYEQYF	TGTGCCAGCGCGCGGCGGGGGAACTCCTACGAGCAGTACTTC
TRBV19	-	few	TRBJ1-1	CASLDSPGGTEAFF	TGTGCCAGCCTCGACAGTCCCGGGGGCACTGAAGCTTTCTTT
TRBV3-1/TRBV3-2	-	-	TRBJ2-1	CASSHTGQSSYNEQFF	TGTGCCAGCAGCCATACGGGACAAAGCTCCTACAATGAGCAGTTCTTC